This entry lists 27 T cell receptor beta chains sequenced from one sample in a study of identical twins. One entry per CDR3 protein results from TCRdb running MiXCR on the 5' RACE reads. Among roughly 200,000 distinct CDR3 sequences listed, about 7.5% were seen once. Another study also made use of these data, one on yellow fever vaccine responses in identical twins.

Sequences were obtained from memory (CD45RO+) T cells sorted from blood. These receptors were collected from a young woman in good health.

This clonotype has more than one count but fewer than ten. The CDR3 DNA is TGTGCCAGCAGTTTCAATTCGGGACACAACTATGGCTACACCTTC. Translation gives CASSFNSGHNYGYTF. The chain employs TRBV6-5 and TRBJ1-2, with D tentatively TRBD1 (6 bases). There are 15 residues in the CDR3. Per the germline V gene, CDR1 is MNHEY and CDR2 is SVGAGI. V was trimmed by 4 bases and J by 2 bases, leaving 14 bases between them.

This clonotype was counted at least ten times. The chain couples TRBV5-6 to TRBJ2-3; 9 bases map to TRBD2. The CDR3 covers 17 residues. J was trimmed by 2 bases and V by 1 base; bases with no gene match: 8. Germline CDR1 SGHDT, CDR2 YYEEEE. As DNA, the CDR3 is TGTGCCAGCAGCTTGTTGTCTAGCGGGGCCTACACAGATACGCAGTATTTT. Protein product: CASSLLSSGAYTDTQYF.

The gene calls are TRBV28 and TRBJ1-5, with D hard to call. CDR3 length: 15 amino acids. V was shortened by 7 bases and J by 0 bases, with 13 bases between the two germline ends. Per the germline V gene, CDR1 is MDHEN and CDR2 is SYDVKM. Here the CDR3 DNA reads TGTGCCAGCACCCGAGCCGGGGTTAGCAATCAGCCCCAGCATTTT. Protein sequence: CASTRAGVSNQPQHF.

This chain connects TRBV5-1 to TRBJ1-2; a weak D match, TRBD1 (5 bases). This CDR3 is 15 amino acids long. Trimming took 0 bases from V and 7 from J, leaving 16 bases between them. CDR1 SGHRS and CDR2 YFSETQ come from the germline V gene. CDR3 protein: CASSLAAGLSGGYTF. The CDR3, as DNA: TGCGCCAGCAGCTTGGCGGCAGGGCTCTCGGGTGGCTACACCTTC.

The chain combines TRBV19 with TRBJ2-4, with D perhaps TRBD2 (6 bases). The germline V gene has CDR1 LNHDA and CDR2 SQIVND (reference sequence). The CDR3 runs to 15 residues. Trimming shortened V by 2 bases and J by 2 bases, and 10 bases separated the two germline ends. The CDR3 here is CASSITGSTKNIQYF. CDR3 nucleotides: TGTGCCAGTAGTATAACCGGGAGCACCAAAAACATTCAGTACTTC.

This clonotype was seen a handful of times. The chain has TRBV29-1 and TRBJ2-4, with TRBD1 identical over 8 bases. The germline gives CDR1 SQVTM, CDR2 ANQGSEA. The CDR3 length is 16 residues. J gave up 7 bases and V 4 bases, and 15 bases lay outside the gene matches. CDR3 sequence reads: CSVASPQTQGVNIQYF. The CDR3 DNA follows: TGCAGCGTTGCATCCCCGCAGACACAGGGGGTCAACATTCAGTACTTC.

J is TRBJ2-6 and V is TRBV5-6, with TRBD1 matching over 8 bases. The trim removed 1 base at V and 0 bases at J, leaving 6 bases unmatched. The CDR3 length is 18 residues. Germline values: CDR1 SGHDT, CDR2 YYEEEE. CDR3 DNA: TGTGCCAGCAGCTTGCCGGGACAGGAGACCTCTGGGGCCAACGTCCTGACTTTC. Its protein product is CASSLPGQETSGANVLTF.

This chain joins TRBV20-1 and TRBJ2-1; TRBD2 matches 8 bases. Trimming removed 4 bases from V and 0 bases from J; junction bases left unmatched: 14. The CDR3 loop spans 18 amino acids. Germline V gene sequence: CDR1 DFQATT, CDR2 SNEGSKA (reference sequence). CDR3 residues: CSAKNRGLAESSYNEQFF. CDR3 DNA: TGCAGTGCTAAAAACCGTGGACTAGCCGAGAGCTCCTACAATGAGCAGTTCTTC.

The chain couples TRBV10-3 to TRBJ2-7; TRBD2 might be the D (5 bases). V lost 2 bases, J lost 7 bases, and 15 bases lay in between. This CDR3 is built from 14 residues. Per germline, CDR1 ENHRY and CDR2 SYGVKD. The CDR3 loop is CAISEGGPTPEQYF. The CDR3 DNA is TGTGCCATCAGTGAGGGCGGGCCCACCCCAGAGCAGTACTTC.

V and J are TRBV10-2 and TRBJ2-7; 8 nucleotides align to TRBD2. Germline V gives CDR1 WSHSY, CDR2 SAAADI. CDR3 length equals 14 residues. J lost 0 bases, V lost 4 bases, and 2 bases had no gene match. DNA of the CDR3: TGCGCCAGCAGTGGACTAGCGCGCTCCTACGAGCAGTACTTC. Translated, it gives CASSGLARSYEQYF.

V usage is TRBV3-1 and J usage is TRBJ1-2; D is unclear. The V end was cut by 5 bases, the J end by 0 bases, with 7 bases between. The length of the CDR3 is 13 residues. Germline V gene sequence: CDR1 LGHDT, CDR2 YNNKEL (reference sequence). This chain's CDR3 is CASSVSTNYGYTF. As DNA, the CDR3 is TGTGCCAGCAGCGTCAGTACTAACTATGGCTACACCTTC.

This clonotype was detected ten times or more. This chain connects TRBV5-1 to TRBJ2-1; a weak D match, TRBD2 (5 bases). Germline CDR1 is SGHRS and CDR2 is YFSETQ. CDR3 size: 15 residues. V lost 0 bases and J 0 bases, leaving 7 bases between the germline ends. The CDR3 sequence is CASSLVGVSYNEQFF. CDR3 in DNA: TGCGCCAGCAGCTTGGTCGGGGTCTCCTACAATGAGCAGTTCTTC.

This clonotype came up a few times. The chain combines TRBV7-2 with TRBJ2-1, with TRBD2 matching 13 bases. Germline CDR1 reads SGHTA; CDR2 reads FQGNSA. Trimming cost V 5 bases and J 10 bases; bases outside gene matches: 8. The CDR3 totals 15 residues. CDR3 protein: CASSPGLAGVYEQFF. The CDR3 bases are TGTGCCAGCAGCCCAGGACTAGCGGGAGTCTACGAGCAGTTCTTC.

This clonotype was counted a few times. At one boundary the junction diverges from the germline segment, which might be a read error. The chain couples TRBV28 to TRBJ1-1; no firm D call. The germline V gene has CDR1 MDHEN and CDR2 SYDVKM. The CDR3 loop spans 15 amino acids. The CDR3 DNA reads TGTGCCAGCAGTTTAACGGCAGGTGGGAACGCTGAAGCTTTCTTT. The encoded protein is CASSLTAGGNAEAFF.

This clonotype occurred a few times. The V and J genes are TRBV29-1 and TRBJ1-1; D unclear. There are 15 residues in the CDR3. Germline V gene data show CDR1 as SQVTM and CDR2 as ANQGSEA. Trimming took off 2 bases at V and 0 bases at J, with 13 bases between the two ends. The CDR3 region has the DNA TGCAGCGTTGAATGGTTTCCAGAGATGAACACTGAAGCTTTCTTT. It yields the protein CSVEWFPEMNTEAFF.

This clonotype was counted many times. CDR3 in amino acids: CASSLSAGGSNEQFF. In DNA, the CDR3 is TGCGCCAGCAGCTTGAGCGCGGGGGGAAGCAATGAGCAGTTCTTC. The rearrangement links TRBV5-1 to TRBJ2-1, with 8 bases identical to TRBD2. The CDR3 extends over 15 amino acids. Germline V gives CDR1 SGHRS, CDR2 YFSETQ. Unmatched junction bases numbered 6, after V lost 1 base and J lost 6 bases.

The chain uses TRBV7-6 and TRBJ2-7; 9 positions agree with TRBD2. Germline V lookup: CDR1 SGHVS, CDR2 FNYEAQ. CDR3 size: 16 residues. The trim removed 5 bases at V and 4 bases at J, leaving 12 bases unmatched. Written as DNA, the CDR3 is TGTGCCAGCAGCCCGAGGCTAGCGGGACTGATTTACGAGCAGTACTTC. It yields the protein CASSPRLAGLIYEQYF.

This clonotype was recorded at least ten times. The J gene is TRBJ2-5, the V gene TRBV7-6; TRBD2 aligns across 12 bases. The CDR3 contains 17 residues. The germline V gene has CDR1 SGHVS and CDR2 FNYEAQ. The ends lost 1 base at V and 1 base at J; junction bases unmatched: 4. The CDR3 here is CASSLVASGRGQETQYF. For the CDR3, the DNA is TGTGCCAGCAGCTTAGTGGCTAGCGGGAGGGGCCAAGAGACCCAGTACTTC.

This clonotype was seen a few times. This chain uses TRBV7-3 with TRBJ2-7, with D tentatively TRBD2 (7 bases). There are 16 residues in the CDR3. Germline lookup yields CDR1 SGHTA and CDR2 FQGTGA. V shed 0 bases and J shed 2 bases, with 14 bases lying between them. This chain's CDR3 is CASSLTGGGPPYEQYF. The CDR3 DNA follows: TGTGCCAGCAGCTTAACAGGGGGGGGGCCCCCCTACGAGCAGTACTTC. The whole variable domain, filled in from reference TRBV7-3 and TRBJ2-7, reads GAGVSQTPSNKVTEKGKYVELRCDPISGHTALYWYRQSLGQGPEFLIYFQGTGAADDSGLPNDRFFAVRPEGSVSTLKIQRTERGDSAVYLCASSLTGGGPPYEQYFGPGTRLTVT.

This clonotype came up many times. CDR3 loop: CASSKVRFTDTQYF. CDR3 nucleotide sequence: TGTGCCAGCAGCAAAGTGCGGTTCACCGATACGCAGTATTTT. V usage is TRBV27 and J usage is TRBJ2-3, with no clear D. Trimming stripped 6 bases from V and 6 bases from J, with 16 bases between. The length of the CDR3 is 14 residues. Germline V gene lookup returns CDR1 MNHEY and CDR2 SMNVEV (reference sequence).

The V call is TRBV24-1, the J call TRBJ2-3; 7 bases match TRBD1. Germline lookup yields CDR1 KGHDR and CDR2 SFDVKD. The CDR3 spans 15 residues. Trimming took 7 bases from V and 0 from J; bases not matched to a gene: 6. The CDR3 nucleotides read TGTGCCACCAGCCTGGGGACAGCGAGCACAGATACGCAGTATTTT. This translates into CATSLGTASTDTQYF.

There are a few counts of this clonotype. The rearrangement links TRBV18 to TRBJ1-1; the D is unclear. Germline CDR1 is KGHSH and CDR2 is LQKENI. Trimming stripped 5 bases from V and 0 bases from J, with 7 bases between. This CDR3 has 13 residues. CDR3 bases: TGTGCCAGCTCATCGATAATGAACACTGAAGCTTTCTTT. This encodes CASSSIMNTEAFF. The full variable domain, with the rest looked up from reference TRBV18 and TRBJ1-1, is NAGVMQNPRHLVRRRGQEARLRCSPMKGHSHVYWYRQLPEEGLKFMVYLQKENIIDESGMPKERFSAEFPKEGPSILRIQQVVRGDSAAYFCASSSIMNTEAFFGQGTRLTVV.

This rearrangement joins TRBV7-3 to TRBJ2-7, with 9 bases matching TRBD1. V was pared by 5 bases and J by 6 bases, with 14 bases of the junction left unmatched. The CDR3 is 16 residues long. CDR1 and CDR2 from the germline V gene are SGHTA and FQGTGA. Written as DNA, the CDR3 is TGTGCCAGCAGCCATCCCAAACCGACAGGGGGATGCGAGCAGTACTTC. This translates into CASSHPKPTGGCEQYF.

This chain connects TRBV7-8 to TRBJ2-7, with 8 nucleotides matching TRBD2. V trimming: 3 bases; J trimming: 0 bases; junction bases outside the gene matches: 4. This CDR3 is built from 15 residues. The germline V gene has CDR1 SGHVS and CDR2 FQNEAQ. CDR3 DNA sequence: TGTGCCAGCAGCTTGGGACTAGGGGCCTCCTACGAGCAGTACTTC. This sequence encodes CASSLGLGASYEQYF.

To note about this clonotype: A much larger clone lies a single base off, so this may be a read error. The chain has TRBV4-2 and TRBJ2-1; weak D call: TRBD2 (5 bases). This CDR3 is 13 amino acids long. V was cut by 8 bases and J by 7 bases, with 15 bases left in between. The germline V gene encodes CDR1 LGHNA and CDR2 YNFKEQ. CDR3 loop: CASGLPGGNEQFF. The CDR3 DNA follows: TGTGCCAGCGGCCTTCCTGGCGGGAATGAGCAGTTCTTC.

The chain carries TRBV20-1 and TRBJ2-4; a weak D match, TRBD2 (5 bases). The CDR3 covers 12 residues. From germline, CDR1 is DFQATT and CDR2 SNEGSKA (reference sequence). Trimming removed 1 base at V and 14 bases at J, with 15 bases between. The DNA for the CDR3 is TGCAGTGCTAGAGCTCAAGCGGCTCGCGAGTACTTC. Protein sequence: CSARAQAAREYF.

This clonotype was counted at least ten times. The chain couples TRBV28 to TRBJ2-3; 7 bases agree with TRBD2. The germline V gene has CDR1 MDHEN and CDR2 SYDVKM. After removal of 6 bases from V and 5 bases from J, the junction contained 14 bases not matched to a gene. This CDR3 comprises 16 residues. CDR3 sequence: CASRPSGVKLKDTQYF. The CDR3 coding sequence is TGTGCCAGCAGACCCAGCGGGGTGAAACTAAAAGATACGCAGTATTTT. Using reference TRBV28 and TRBJ2-3 for the parts outside the CDR3, the full variable domain is DVKVTQSSRYLVKRTGEKVFLECVQDMDHENMFWYRQDPGLGLRLIYFSYDVKMKEKGDIPEGYSVSREKKERFSLILESASTNQTSMYLCASRPSGVKLKDTQYFGPGTRLTVL.